Listed below are T cell receptor beta chains from one sample, sequenced in a study of CD8 T cells in ankylosing spondylitis. TCRdb reanalysed the 5' RACE reads using MiXCR and keeps one entry per CDR3 protein. The sample lists 36,000 or so distinct CDR3 sequences, 11% occurring once. What was sequenced was synovial fluid, either unsorted or a sorted T cell fraction (not recorded which). These receptor sequences come from a male donor with ankylosing spondylitis. Both conserved end residues are part of each CDR3.

v_call	cdr3_aa
TRBV30	CAWTMSNNEQFF
TRBV6-6	CASSYAGDYEQYF
TRBV28	CASSLVRGGLLGQTNQPQHF
TRBV10-3	CAISERLAGDNEQFF
TRBV19	CASSIGTASTDTQYF
TRBV20-1	CSASRAPLAGFSYEQYF
TRBV9	CASSAGLAGPYNEQFF
TRBV30	CAWRGQRAGPQYF
TRBV3-1	CASSQESTGATGNTIYF
TRBV20-1	CKGLAESYEQYF
TRBV20-1	CSARDGGTYEQYF
TRBV28	CASSFAPGQGAYEQYF
TRBV5-6	CASSFTGGSRAFF
TRBV5-1	CASSPSTGDYEQYF
TRBV28	CASTISAPFSSYNEQFF
TRBV7-2	CASSLDGGMSETQYF
TRBV7-3	CASSWTSGENTGELFF
TRBV7-9	CASSLDQYSYEQYF
TRBV12-3/TRBV12-4	CASSQAWGSGELFFF
TRBV19	CASSVNFYSGNTIYF